The T cell receptor beta chain under discussion was sequenced for a study of blood T cells in healthy people across ages (dated by TCRdb to between 2015 and 2017). Regarding the complete study: Template switching captured roughly one uniquely barcoded TCR beta cDNA molecule per two T cells in model experiments. For two donors (one aged 18 to 30 and one aged 80 or older), the study analyzed two additional independent replicas of 1 million unique cDNA reads from the same blood draw. To avoid experimental bias, donors of different ages were randomly spread across the sequencing lanes. Using deep sequencing normalized with unique cDNA molecular identifiers, the study measured how TCR beta repertoire diversity changes with age. Donors were grouped into four age groups: young (average about 15 years), middle-aged (39), aged (around 66) and long-lived (about 82). The paper as a whole reports these results and caveats: Since profiling was done on bulk unsorted PBMCs, naive and antigen-experienced compartments could not be conclusively compared. The long-lived group showed more naive CD4+ T cells, fewer expanded clones and increased TCR diversity than the aged group, suggesting age selection. A strong correlation was found between observed TCR beta diversity and the percentage of naive T cells measured by flow cytometry. Because the CMV infection status of the donors was unknown, age-related changes in expanded clonotypes may potentially have been confounded. As age increased, observed TCR beta diversity per million T cells dropped in a roughly linear way, and a significant reduction was already evident by age about 36. Total diversity estimates from one million sequenced T cells were considered lower bounds and underestimates.

The trim is 7 bases for V and 9 bases for J, with a gap of 18 bases between the germline ends. From its cysteine to its phenylalanine, the CDR3 spans 14 amino acids. Solely the CDR3 DNA is kept, with 42 bases framed from the first base. CDR1 and CDR2 are drawn from the germline V gene: MNHEY, SVGAGI. Notes on this clonotype: No antigen is known for it. Per-base quality was not reported, and no clone a single base away is much larger than it.

The receptor library was made with 5' RACE. The sample was run on an Illumina HiSeq 2500. The second PCR ran for roughly 6 to 11 cycles and used a J-beta primer mix along with a sample-barcoded 5' primer. A template-switch 5' adaptor carrying 12 random nucleotides introduced a unique molecular identifier onto each TCR beta cDNA molecule. At least 2.5 million CDR3-containing paired-end reads were obtained from each sample. All of the RNA was converted into first-strand cDNA using the Mint cDNA synthesis kit, with a TRBC-specific oligonucleotide serving as the primer. Following uracil-DNA glycosylase treatment, a first 18-cycle PCR with universal primers M1SS and BC2_uni_R was performed on all cDNA. Under the source paper's analysis protocol: For normalization, 1 million high-quality reads, each with a distinct molecular identifier, were randomly selected from each sample. Reads sharing molecular identifiers were discarded rather than binned into consensus sequences. MiTCR, set to a Q25 quality threshold and the strictest error-elimination algorithm, was used for CDR3 identification, clonotype clustering and error correction. A nonparametric unseen species model using Euler transformation provided a lower-bound estimate of total TCR beta diversity. Starting from the raw public reads, TCRdb applied fastp trimming at Q25, assembled clones with MiXCR and retained in-frame beta chains. Every CDR3 protein is listed once, alongside the most common genes and DNA of its rows. The V and J calls and clone size are TCRdb's, not the authors'. The sample data list hundreds of thousands of distinct CDR3 sequences, and about three fifths of these were observed just once. The ten biggest clones cover roughly 22% of the sample.

The roughly 39 donors, aged 6 to 90 years, were systemically healthy Caucasian individuals from Russia. Approximately 9.7 milliliters of peripheral blood were drawn from each donor into EDTA-treated Vacutainer tubes. PBMCs were isolated by Ficoll-Paque density-gradient centrifugation, with at least 6 million obtained per sample. Trizol reagent was used to extract total RNA from PBMCs, with at least 5 micrograms per sample. The percentages of naive CD45RAhigh/CD27high T cells were determined by flow cytometry on a PBMC aliquot from every donor. Sequencing was done on a sample of blood. The receptor comes from a man aged 30 to 39 in good health. This sequence uses TRBV6-5 and TRBJ2-2; the D element might be TRBD1 or TRBD2, as each aligns at 5 bases. The DNA sequence is TGTGCCAGCACCATAATCGGTGGGACCAGGGAGCTGTTTTTT. This gives the protein CASTIIGGTRELFF.